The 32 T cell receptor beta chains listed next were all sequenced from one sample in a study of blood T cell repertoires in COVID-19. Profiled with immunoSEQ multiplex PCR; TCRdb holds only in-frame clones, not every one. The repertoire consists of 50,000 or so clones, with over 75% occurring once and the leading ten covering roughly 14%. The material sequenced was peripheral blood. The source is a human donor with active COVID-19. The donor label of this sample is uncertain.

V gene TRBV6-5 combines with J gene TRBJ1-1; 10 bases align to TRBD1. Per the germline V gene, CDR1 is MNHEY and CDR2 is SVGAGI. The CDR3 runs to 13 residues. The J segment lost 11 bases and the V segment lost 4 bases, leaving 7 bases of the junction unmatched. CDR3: CASSSGQGMDAFF. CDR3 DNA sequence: TGTGCCAGCAGTTCGGGACAGGGGATGGATGCTTTCTTT.

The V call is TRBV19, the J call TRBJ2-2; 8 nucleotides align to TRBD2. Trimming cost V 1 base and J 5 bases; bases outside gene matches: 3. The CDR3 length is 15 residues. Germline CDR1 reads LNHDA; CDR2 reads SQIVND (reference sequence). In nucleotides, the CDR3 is TGTGCCAGTAGTATAGCGGGAGGGTATACCGGGGAGCTGTTTTTT. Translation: CASSIAGGYTGELFF.

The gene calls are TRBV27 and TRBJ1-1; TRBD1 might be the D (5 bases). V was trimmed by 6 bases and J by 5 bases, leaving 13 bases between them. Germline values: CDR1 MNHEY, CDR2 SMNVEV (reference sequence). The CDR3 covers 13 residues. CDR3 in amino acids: CASSPPQGTEAFF. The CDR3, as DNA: TGTGCCAGCAGCCCCCCCCAGGGTACTGAAGCTTTCTTT.

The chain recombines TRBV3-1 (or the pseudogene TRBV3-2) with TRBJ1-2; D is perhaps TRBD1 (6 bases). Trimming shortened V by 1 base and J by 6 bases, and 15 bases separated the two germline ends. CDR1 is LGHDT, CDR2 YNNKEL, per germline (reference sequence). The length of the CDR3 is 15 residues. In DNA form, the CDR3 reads TGTGCCAGCAGCCAAGGGGGGCACAGGGTGGATGGCTACACCTTC. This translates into CASSQGGHRVDGYTF.

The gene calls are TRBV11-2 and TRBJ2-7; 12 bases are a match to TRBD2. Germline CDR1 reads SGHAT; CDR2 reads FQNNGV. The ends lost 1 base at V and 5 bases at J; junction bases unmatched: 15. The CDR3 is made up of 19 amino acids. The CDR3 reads CASSLVVGLAGGKRDEQYF. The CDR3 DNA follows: TGTGCCAGCAGCTTAGTAGTAGGTCTAGCGGGAGGGAAGAGAGACGAGCAGTACTTC.

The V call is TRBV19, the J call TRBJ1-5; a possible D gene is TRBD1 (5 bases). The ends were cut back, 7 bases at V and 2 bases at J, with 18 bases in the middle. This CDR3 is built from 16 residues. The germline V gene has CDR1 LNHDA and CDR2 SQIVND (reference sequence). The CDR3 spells CASNLAGYQGNQPQHF. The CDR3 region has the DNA TGTGCCAGTAATCTGGCAGGGTATCAGGGCAATCAGCCCCAGCATTTT.

CDR3 sequence (DNA): TGTGCCAGCAGCAAAGCGGACAGGGGGCGAGGCGAAATGGATGGCTACACCTTC. Protein sequence: CASSKADRGRGEMDGYTF. This sequence joins TRBV21-1 and TRBJ1-2; TRBD1 is the table's D call and was not checked against the DNA. TRBV21-1 is a pseudogene. The CDR3 is 18 residues long.

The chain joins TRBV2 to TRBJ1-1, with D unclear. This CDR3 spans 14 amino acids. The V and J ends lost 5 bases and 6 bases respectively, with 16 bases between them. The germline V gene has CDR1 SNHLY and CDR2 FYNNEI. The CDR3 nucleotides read TGTGCCAGCAGTCATCGGGAGGCACAGTCTGAAGCTTTCTTT. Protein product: CASSHREAQSEAFF.

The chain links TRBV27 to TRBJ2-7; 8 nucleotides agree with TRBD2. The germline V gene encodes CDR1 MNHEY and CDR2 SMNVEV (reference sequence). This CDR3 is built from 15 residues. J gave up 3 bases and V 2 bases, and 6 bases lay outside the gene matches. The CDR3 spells CASSLRAGGVYEQYF. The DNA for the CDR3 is TGTGCCAGCAGTTTAAGGGCGGGGGGAGTCTACGAGCAGTACTTC.

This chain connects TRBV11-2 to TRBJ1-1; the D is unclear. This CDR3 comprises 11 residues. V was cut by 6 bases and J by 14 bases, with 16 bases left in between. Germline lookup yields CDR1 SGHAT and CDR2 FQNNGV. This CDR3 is CASRSTDSDFF. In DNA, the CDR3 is TGTGCCAGCAGGTCGACGGACTCAGACTTCTTT. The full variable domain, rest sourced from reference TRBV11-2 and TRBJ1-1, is EAGVAQSPRYKIIEKRQSVAFWCNPISGHATLYWYQQILGQGPKLLIQFQNNGVVDDSQLPKDRFSAERLKGVDSTLKIQPAKLEDSAVYLCASRSTDSDFFGQGTRLTVV.

CDR3 in amino acids: CASSPPGFTNEKLFF. CDR3 coding DNA: TGTGCCAGCAGTCCCCCGGGATTTACTAATGAAAAACTGTTTTTT. This chain uses TRBV6-5 with TRBJ1-4; D remains unclear. V lost 5 bases and J lost 2, with 12 bases in between. There are 15 residues in the CDR3. The germline gives CDR1 MNHEY, CDR2 SVGAGI.

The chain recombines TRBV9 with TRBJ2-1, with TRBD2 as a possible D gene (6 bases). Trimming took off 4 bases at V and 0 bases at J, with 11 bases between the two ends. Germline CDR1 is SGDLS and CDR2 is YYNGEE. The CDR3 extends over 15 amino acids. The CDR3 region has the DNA TGTGCCAGCAGCCTTGACGGGAGCTCCTACAATGAGCAGTTCTTC. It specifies CASSLDGSSYNEQFF.

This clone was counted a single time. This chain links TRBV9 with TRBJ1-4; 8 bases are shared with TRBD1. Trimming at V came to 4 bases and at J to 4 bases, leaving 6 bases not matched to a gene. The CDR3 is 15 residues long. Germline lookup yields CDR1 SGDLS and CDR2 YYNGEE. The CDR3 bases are TGTGCCAGCAGCCCCCGGACAGGGCGTAATGAAAAACTGTTTTTT. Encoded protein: CASSPRTGRNEKLFF.

The DNA for the CDR3 is TGTGCCAGCAGTCACCCCCTAGCGGGGAGCCCTCTGTTCTTC. The encoded protein is CASSHPLAGSPLFF. The rearrangement links TRBV6-5 to TRBJ2-1; TRBD2 aligns across 9 bases. The CDR3 loop spans 14 amino acids. Germline values: CDR1 MNHEY, CDR2 SVGAGI. The junction had 14 bases not matched to a gene; V was cut back by 5 bases and J by 15 bases.

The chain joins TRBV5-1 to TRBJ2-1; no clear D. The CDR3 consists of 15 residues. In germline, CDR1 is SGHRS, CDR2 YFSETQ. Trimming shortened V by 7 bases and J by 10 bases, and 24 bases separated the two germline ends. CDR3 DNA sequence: TGCGCCAGCGACCTGGGCGAAATCTTCCCGCGCGAGCAGTTCTTC. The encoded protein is CASDLGEIFPREQFF.

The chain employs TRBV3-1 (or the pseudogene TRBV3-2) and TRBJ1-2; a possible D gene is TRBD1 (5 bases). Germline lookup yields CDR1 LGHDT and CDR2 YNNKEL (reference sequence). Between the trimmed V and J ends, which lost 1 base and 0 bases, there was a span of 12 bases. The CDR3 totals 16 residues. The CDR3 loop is CASSQAAATANYGYTF. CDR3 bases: TGTGCCAGCAGCCAAGCCGCCGCGACAGCTAACTATGGCTACACCTTC.

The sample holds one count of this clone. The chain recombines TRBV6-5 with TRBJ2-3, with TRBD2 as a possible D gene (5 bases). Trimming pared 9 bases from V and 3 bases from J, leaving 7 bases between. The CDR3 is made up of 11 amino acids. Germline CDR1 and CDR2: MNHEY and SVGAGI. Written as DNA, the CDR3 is TGTGCCAGTCGGAGGACAGATACGCAGTATTTT. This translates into CASRRTDTQYF.

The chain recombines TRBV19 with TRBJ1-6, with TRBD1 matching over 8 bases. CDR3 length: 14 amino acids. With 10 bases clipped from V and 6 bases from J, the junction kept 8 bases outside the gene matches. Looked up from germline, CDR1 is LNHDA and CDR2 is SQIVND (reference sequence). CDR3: CATTGTGGNSPLHF. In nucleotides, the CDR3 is TGTGCCACCACCGGGACAGGAGGTAATTCACCCCTCCACTTT.

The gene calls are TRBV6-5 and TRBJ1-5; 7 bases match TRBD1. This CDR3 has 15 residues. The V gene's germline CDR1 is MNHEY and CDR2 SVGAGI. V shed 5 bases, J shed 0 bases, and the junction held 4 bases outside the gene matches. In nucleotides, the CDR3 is TGTGCCAGCAGTAAGGGACAGTATAGCAATCAGCCCCAGCATTTT. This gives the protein CASSKGQYSNQPQHF.

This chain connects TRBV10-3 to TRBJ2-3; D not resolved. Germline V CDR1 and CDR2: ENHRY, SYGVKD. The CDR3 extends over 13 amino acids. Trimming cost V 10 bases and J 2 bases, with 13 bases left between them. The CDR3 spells CASGLEPTDTQYF. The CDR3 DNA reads TGTGCCAGCGGCCTGGAACCCACAGATACGCAGTATTTT.

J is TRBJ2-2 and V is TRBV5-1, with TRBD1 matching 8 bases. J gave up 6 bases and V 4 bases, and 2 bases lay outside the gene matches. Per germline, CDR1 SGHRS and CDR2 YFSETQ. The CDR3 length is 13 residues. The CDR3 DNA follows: TGCGCCAGCAGCCGGACAGGGTCCGGGGAGCTGTTTTTT. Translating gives CASSRTGSGELFF.

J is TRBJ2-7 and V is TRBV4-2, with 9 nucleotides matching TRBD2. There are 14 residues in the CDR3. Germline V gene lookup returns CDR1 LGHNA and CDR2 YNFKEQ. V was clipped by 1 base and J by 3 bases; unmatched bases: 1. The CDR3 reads CASSQGLADYEQYF. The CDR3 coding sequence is TGTGCCAGCAGCCAAGGACTAGCGGACTACGAGCAGTACTTC.

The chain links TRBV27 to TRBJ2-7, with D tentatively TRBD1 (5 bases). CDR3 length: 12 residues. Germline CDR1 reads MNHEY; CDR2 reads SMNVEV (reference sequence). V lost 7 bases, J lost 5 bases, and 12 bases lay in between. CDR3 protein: CASTGQGHEQYF. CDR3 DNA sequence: TGTGCCAGCACGGGCCAGGGCCACGAGCAGTACTTC.

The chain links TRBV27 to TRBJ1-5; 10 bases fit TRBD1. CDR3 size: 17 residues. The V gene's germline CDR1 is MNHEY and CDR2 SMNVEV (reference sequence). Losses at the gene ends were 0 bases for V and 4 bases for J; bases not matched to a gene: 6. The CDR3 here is CASSLSGQGQTNQPQHF. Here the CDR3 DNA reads TGTGCCAGCAGTTTATCGGGACAGGGGCAAACTAATCAGCCCCAGCATTTT.

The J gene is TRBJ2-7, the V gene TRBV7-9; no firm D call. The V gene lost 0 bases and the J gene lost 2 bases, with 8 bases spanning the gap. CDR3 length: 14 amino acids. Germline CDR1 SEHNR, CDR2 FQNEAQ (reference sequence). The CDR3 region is CASSLASPAYEQYF. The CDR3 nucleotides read TGTGCCAGCAGCTTAGCTAGCCCCGCCTACGAGCAGTACTTC.

CDR3 DNA: TGTGCCAGCAGCTTACACGGGACAGGCAATCAGCCCCAGCATTTT. Residues: CASSLHGTGNQPQHF. The chain carries TRBV7-2 and TRBJ1-5, with 7 bases aligning to TRBD1. Germline V gives CDR1 SGHTA, CDR2 FQGNSA. The CDR3 is 15 amino acids. The trim removed 2 bases at V and 2 bases at J, leaving 3 bases unmatched.

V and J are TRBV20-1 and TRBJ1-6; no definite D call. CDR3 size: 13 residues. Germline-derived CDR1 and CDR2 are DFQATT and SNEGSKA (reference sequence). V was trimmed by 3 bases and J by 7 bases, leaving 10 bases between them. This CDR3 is CSASTDTNSPLHF. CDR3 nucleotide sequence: TGCAGTGCTAGTACCGACACGAATTCACCCCTCCACTTT.

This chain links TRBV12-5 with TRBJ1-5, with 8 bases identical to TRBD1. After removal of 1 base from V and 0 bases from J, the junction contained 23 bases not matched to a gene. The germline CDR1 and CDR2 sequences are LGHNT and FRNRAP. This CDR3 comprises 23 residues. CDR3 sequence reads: CASGLGFPGLLDRGRYSNQPQHF. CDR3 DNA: TGTGCTAGTGGTTTGGGTTTCCCAGGCCTCCTAGACAGGGGCCGTTATAGCAATCAGCCCCAGCATTTT.

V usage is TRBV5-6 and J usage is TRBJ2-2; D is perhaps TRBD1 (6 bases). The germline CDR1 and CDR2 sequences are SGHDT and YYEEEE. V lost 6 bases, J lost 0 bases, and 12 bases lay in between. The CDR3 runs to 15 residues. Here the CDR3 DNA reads TGTGCCAGCAACTCCGGGACAACGAACACCGGGGAGCTGTTTTTT. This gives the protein CASNSGTTNTGELFF.

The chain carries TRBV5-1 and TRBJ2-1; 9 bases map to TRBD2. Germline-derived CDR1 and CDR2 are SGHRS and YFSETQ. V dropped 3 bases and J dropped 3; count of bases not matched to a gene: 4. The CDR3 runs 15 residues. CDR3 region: CASSSSGNGYNEQFF. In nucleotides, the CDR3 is TGCGCCAGCAGCTCTAGCGGGAACGGCTACAATGAGCAGTTCTTC. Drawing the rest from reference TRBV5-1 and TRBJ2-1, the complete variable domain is KAGVTQTPRYLIKTRGQQVTLSCSPISGHRSVSWYQQTPGQGLQFLFEYFSETQRNKGNFPGRFSGRQFSNSRSEMNVSTLELGDSALYLCASSSSGNGYNEQFFGPGTRLTVL.

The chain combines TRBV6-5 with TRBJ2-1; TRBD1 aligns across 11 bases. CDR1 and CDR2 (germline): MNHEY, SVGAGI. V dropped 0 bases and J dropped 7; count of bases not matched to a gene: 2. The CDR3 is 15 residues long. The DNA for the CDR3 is TGTGCCAGCAGTTACTCGAGGGACAGGGGGAATGAGCAGTTCTTC. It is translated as CASSYSRDRGNEQFF.

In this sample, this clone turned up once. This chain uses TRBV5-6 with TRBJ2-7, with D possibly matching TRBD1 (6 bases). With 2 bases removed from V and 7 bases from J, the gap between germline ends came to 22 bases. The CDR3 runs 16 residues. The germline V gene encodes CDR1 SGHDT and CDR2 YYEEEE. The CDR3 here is CASSLTSLGAAGEQYF. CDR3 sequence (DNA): TGTGCCAGCAGCTTAACTTCTCTGGGGGCCGCTGGTGAGCAGTACTTC.